This T cell receptor beta chain was identified in a study of radiotherapy plus CTLA-4 blockade in lung cancer (dated by TCRdb to between 2018 and 2020). Broadly, across the study: Among enrolled patients, around 18% had an objective response and 25% to 35% reached disease control. General findings and caveats noted by the study authors: After treatment with radiotherapy and ipilimumab, TCR clones that came from tumors expanded in the peripheral blood. Increased serum interferon-beta after radiation, together with early dynamic changes in blood T cell clones, were reported to be the strongest predictors of response.

Libraries were made using the immunoSEQ multiplex PCR assay. The source is immuneACCESS, and TCRdb retained only in-frame sequences with V and J called. Part of the clones is not carried over; for the studies checked, unresolved V genes explain less than half of this, and the remainder is unexplained. The sample profile shows roughly 110,000 clones; approximately 81% of them were found once. 2% to 3% of the sample rests with the top ten. The study tested focal radiation therapy combined with CTLA-4 blockade (ipilimumab) in patients with chemo-refractory metastatic non-small-cell lung cancer. Cut back by 8 bases and 5 bases, the V and J ends lie 12 bases apart. Its CDR3 holds 11 amino acids, cysteine through phenylalanine. CDR3 DNA is the only sequence kept; it has 33 bases, read in frame from the first base. CDR1 and CDR2, looked up from the germline V gene, are SQVTM and ANQGSEA. A note on this clone: This clone's antigen is unknown. The input lacks base qualities; no much larger clone sits a single base away.

The source material was peripheral blood, sampled from a patient treated with radiotherapy plus ipilimumab. This receptor was taken from a human donor with non-small cell lung cancer that progressed on radiotherapy plus ipilimumab. Some clones in this sample may be carry-over from other donors' samples. The rearrangement combines TRBV29-1 with TRBJ2-5; the D gene cannot be named for sure. The sequenced DNA: TGCAGCTTAAGGGATTTGGAGACCCAGTACTTC. Its protein is CSLRDLETQYF.